This entry concerns a single T cell receptor beta chain. This record belongs to a study of PD-L1 blockade in urothelial cancer. For the study at large: The number of prior chemotherapy regimens per patient was 0 to 3. At 6 weeks and at 3 weeks (second dose) after treatment start, blood was analyzed.

The germline CDR1 and CDR2 sequences are MNHEY and SVGAGI. This CDR3 comprises 13 residues. Trimming left V 0 bases short and J 1 base short, with 4 bases between. Data came from immunoSEQ multiplex PCR; TCRdb stores just in-frame clones and leaves some out. The sample has just over 50,000 clones, roughly 86% seen once. V and J are TRBV6-5 and TRBJ2-7; D unclear. This TCR derives from a man aged 55 to 69 with urothelial cancer. This material consisted of PBMCs, taken around atezolizumab (anti-PD-L1) treatment. The CDR3 spells CASSYSQSYEQYF. The CDR3 nucleotides read TGTGCCAGCAGTTACTCCCAGTCCTACGAGCAGTACTTC.